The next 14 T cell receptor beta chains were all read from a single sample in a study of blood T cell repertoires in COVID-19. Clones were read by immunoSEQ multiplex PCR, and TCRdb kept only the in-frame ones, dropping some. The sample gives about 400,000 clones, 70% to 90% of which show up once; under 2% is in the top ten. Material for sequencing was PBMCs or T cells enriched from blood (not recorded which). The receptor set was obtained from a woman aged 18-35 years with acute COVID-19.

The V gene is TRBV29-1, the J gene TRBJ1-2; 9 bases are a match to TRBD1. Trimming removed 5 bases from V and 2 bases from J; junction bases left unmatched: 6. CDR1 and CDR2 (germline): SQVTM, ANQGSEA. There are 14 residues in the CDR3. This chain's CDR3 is CSVRDREQNYGYTF. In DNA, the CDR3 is TGCAGCGTTAGGGACAGGGAGCAAAACTATGGCTACACCTTC. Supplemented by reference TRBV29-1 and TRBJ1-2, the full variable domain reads SAVISQKPSRDICQRGTSLTIQCQVDSQVTMMFWYRQQPGQSLTLIATANQGSEATYESGFVIDKFPISRPNLTFSTLTVSNMSPEDSSIYLCSVRDREQNYGYTFGSGTRLTVV.

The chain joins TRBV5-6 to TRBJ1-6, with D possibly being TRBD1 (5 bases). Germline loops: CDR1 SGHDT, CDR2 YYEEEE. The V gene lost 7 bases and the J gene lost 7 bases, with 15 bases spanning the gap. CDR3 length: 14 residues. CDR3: CASSWGGTNSPLHF. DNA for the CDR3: TGTGCCAGCTCCTGGGGGGGGACGAATTCACCCCTCCACTTT.

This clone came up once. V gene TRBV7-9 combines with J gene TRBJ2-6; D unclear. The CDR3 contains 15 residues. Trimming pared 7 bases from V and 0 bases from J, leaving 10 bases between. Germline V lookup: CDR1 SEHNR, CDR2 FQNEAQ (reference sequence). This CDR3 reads CASNPAISGANVLTF. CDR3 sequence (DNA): TGTGCCAGCAACCCAGCGATCTCTGGGGCCAACGTCCTGACTTTC.

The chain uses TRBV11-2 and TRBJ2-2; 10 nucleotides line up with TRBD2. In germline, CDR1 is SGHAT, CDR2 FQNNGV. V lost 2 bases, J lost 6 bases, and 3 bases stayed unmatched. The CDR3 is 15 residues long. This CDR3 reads CASSLTGTSAGELFF. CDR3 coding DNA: TGTGCCAGCAGCTTAACCGGGACTAGCGCCGGGGAGCTGTTTTTT.

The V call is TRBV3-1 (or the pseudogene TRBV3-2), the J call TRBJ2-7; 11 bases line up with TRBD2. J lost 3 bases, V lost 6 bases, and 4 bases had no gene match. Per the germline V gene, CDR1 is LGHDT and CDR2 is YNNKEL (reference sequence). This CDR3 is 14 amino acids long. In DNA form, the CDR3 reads TGTGCCAGCAGTCAACTAGCGGGGGACTACGAGCAGTACTTC. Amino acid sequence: CASSQLAGDYEQYF.

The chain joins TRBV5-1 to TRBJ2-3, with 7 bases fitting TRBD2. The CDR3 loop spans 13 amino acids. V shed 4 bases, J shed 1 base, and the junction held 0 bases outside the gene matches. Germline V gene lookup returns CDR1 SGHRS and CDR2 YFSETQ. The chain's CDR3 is CASSTSGTDTQYF. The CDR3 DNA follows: TGCGCCAGCAGCACTAGCGGCACAGATACGCAGTATTTT. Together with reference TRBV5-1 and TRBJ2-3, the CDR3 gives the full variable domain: KAGVTQTPRYLIKTRGQQVTLSCSPISGHRSVSWYQQTPGQGLQFLFEYFSETQRNKGNFPGRFSGRQFSNSRSEMNVSTLELGDSALYLCASSTSGTDTQYFGPGTRLTVL.

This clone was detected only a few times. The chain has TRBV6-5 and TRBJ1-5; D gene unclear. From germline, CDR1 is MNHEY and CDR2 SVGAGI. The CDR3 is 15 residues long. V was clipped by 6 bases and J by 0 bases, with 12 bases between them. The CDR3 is CASSLNVISNQPQHF. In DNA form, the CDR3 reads TGTGCCAGCAGCCTTAATGTAATTAGCAATCAGCCCCAGCATTTT.

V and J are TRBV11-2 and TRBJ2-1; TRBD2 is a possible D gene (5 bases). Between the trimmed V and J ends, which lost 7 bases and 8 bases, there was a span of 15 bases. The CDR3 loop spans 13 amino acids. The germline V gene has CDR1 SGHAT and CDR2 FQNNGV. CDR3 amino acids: CASTTDSNHEQFF. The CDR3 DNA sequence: TGTGCCAGCACCACGGACTCGAACCATGAGCAGTTCTTC.

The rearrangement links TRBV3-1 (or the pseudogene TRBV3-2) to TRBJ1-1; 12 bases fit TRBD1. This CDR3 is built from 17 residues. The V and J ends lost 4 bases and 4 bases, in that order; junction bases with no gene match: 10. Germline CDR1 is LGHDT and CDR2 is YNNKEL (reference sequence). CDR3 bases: TGTGCCAGCAGCCGTTCCGGGACAGGGGGCTTAGGCACTGAAGCTTTCTTT. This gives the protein CASSRSGTGGLGTEAFF.

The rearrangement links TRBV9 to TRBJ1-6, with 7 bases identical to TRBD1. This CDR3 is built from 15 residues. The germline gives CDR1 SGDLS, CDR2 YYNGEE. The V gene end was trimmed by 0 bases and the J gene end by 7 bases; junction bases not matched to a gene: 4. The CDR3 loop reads CASSVEGGRNSPLHF. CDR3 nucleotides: TGTGCCAGCAGCGTAGAAGGGGGCCGGAATTCACCCCTCCACTTT.

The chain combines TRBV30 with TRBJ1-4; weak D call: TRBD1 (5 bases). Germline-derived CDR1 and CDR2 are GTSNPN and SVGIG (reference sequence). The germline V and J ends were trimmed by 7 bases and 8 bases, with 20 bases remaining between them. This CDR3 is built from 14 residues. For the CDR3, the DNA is TGTGCCTTCGAGAAGGCCGGGGGGTACGAAAAACTGTTTTTT. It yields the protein CAFEKAGGYEKLFF.

The CDR3 is CASSLGTREGGEQYF. CDR3 sequence (DNA): TGTGCCAGCAGCTTGGGGACTAGGGAAGGCGGCGAGCAGTACTTC. The gene calls are TRBV13 and TRBJ2-7; 8 bases are shared with TRBD2. The CDR3 totals 15 residues. Germline V gene lookup returns CDR1 PRHDT and CDR2 FYEKMQ (reference sequence). Losses at the gene ends were 3 bases for V and 6 bases for J; bases not matched to a gene: 10.

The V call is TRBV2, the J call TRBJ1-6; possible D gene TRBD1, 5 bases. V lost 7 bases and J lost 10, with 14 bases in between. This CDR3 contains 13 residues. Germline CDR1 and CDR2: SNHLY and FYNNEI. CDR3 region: CASKSGLRSPLHF. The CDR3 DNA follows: TGTGCCAGCAAATCAGGGCTAAGATCACCCCTCCACTTT.

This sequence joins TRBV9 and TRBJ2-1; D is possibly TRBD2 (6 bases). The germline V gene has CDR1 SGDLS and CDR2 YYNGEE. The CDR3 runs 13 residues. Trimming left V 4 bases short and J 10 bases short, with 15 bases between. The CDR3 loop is CASSLWTGEEQFF. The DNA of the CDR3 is TGTGCCAGCAGCCTTTGGACGGGAGAGGAGCAGTTCTTC.